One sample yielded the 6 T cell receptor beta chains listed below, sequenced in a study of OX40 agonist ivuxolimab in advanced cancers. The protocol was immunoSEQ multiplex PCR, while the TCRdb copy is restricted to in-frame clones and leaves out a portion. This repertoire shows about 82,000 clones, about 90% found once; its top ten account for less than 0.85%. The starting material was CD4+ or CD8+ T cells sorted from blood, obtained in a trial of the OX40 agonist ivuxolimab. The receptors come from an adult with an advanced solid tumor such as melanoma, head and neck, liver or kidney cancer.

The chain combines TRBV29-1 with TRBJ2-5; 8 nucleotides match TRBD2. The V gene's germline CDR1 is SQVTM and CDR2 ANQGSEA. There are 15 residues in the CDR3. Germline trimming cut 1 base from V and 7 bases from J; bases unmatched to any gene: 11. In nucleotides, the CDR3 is TGCAGCGTTGAAGTGGCTAGCGGGCAACCGGGGACCCAGTACTTC. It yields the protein CSVEVASGQPGTQYF.

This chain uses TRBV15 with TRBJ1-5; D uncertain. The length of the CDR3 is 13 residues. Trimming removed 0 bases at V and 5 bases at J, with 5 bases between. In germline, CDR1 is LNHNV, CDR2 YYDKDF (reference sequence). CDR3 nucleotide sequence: TGTGCCACCAGCAGAGATATCGATCAGCCCCAGCATTTT. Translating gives CATSRDIDQPQHF. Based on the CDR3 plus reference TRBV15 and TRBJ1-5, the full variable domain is DAMVIQNPRYQVTQFGKPVTLSCSQTLNHNVMYWYQQKSSQAPKLLFHYYDKDFNNEADTPDNFQSRRPNTSFCFLDIRSPGLGDTAMYLCATSRDIDQPQHFGDGTRLSIL.

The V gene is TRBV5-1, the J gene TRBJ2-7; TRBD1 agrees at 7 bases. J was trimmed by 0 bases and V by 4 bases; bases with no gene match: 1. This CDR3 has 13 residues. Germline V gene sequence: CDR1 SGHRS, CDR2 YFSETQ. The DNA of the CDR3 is TGCGCCAGCAGCAGGACAGGCTCCTACGAGCAGTACTTC. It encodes CASSRTGSYEQYF.

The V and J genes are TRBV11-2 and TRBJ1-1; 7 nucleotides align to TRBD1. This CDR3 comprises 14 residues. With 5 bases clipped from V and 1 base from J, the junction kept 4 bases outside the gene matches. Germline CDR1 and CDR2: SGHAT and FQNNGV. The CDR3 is CASSTTGPNTEAFF. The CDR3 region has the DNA TGTGCCAGCAGCACGACAGGGCCGAACACTGAAGCTTTCTTT.

The CDR3 is CASSKLTGGTDTQYF. For the CDR3, the DNA is TGTGCCAGCAGTAAACTAACAGGGGGCACAGATACGCAGTATTTT. The chain has TRBV27 and TRBJ2-3, with 7 bases that match TRBD1. The J segment lost 1 base and the V segment lost 5 bases, leaving 6 bases of the junction unmatched. The germline gives CDR1 MNHEY, CDR2 SMNVEV (reference sequence). The CDR3 length is 15 residues.

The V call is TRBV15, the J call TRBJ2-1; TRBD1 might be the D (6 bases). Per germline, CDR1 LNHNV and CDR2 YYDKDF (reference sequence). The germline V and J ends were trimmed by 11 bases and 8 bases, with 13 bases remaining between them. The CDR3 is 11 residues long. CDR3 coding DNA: TGTGCCCACCGAGGGACATATGAGCAGTTCTTC. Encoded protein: CAHRGTYEQFF.